The rows below give T cell receptor beta chains drawn from one sample of a study of cytomegalovirus exposure and HLA in healthy donors. Produced via immunoSEQ multiplex PCR; TCRdb's table is partial and in-frame only. The sample carries about 120,000 clones, around three quarters recorded once. Sequences were obtained from PBMCs. The receptors stem from a human donor in good health. CDR3s include the opening cysteine and the closing phenylalanine or tryptophan. A D gene is named only where the DNA matches it firmly. Expanded clones get a size class; other rows say once, few or many, or leave the size out.

d_call: .; cdr3_length: 14; clone_size: few; v_call: TRBV28; j_call: TRBJ2-4; cdr3_nt: TGTGCCAGCAGTTTAAGACAGGACCTAAACATTCAGTACTTC; cdr3_aa: CASSLRQDLNIQYF
d_call: TRBD1; cdr3_length: 18; clone_size: .; v_call: TRBV6-1; j_call: TRBJ2-6; cdr3_nt: TGTGCCAGCAGTGAACTCGTGACAGGGGGCGCTGGGGCCAACGTCCTGACTTTC; cdr3_aa: CASSELVTGGAGANVLTF
d_call: .; cdr3_length: 14; clone_size: few; v_call: TRBV7-9; j_call: TRBJ1-2; cdr3_nt: TGTGCCAGCAGCTTACAAAACCAGGCCTATGGCTACACCTTC; cdr3_aa: CASSLQNQAYGYTF
d_call: TRBD2; cdr3_length: 14; clone_size: once; v_call: TRBV10-2; j_call: TRBJ2-7; cdr3_nt: TGCGCCAGCAGTATACAGCGGGAGGGCTACGAGCAGTACTTC; cdr3_aa: CASSIQREGYEQYF
d_call: TRBD1; cdr3_length: 15; clone_size: few; v_call: TRBV7-9; j_call: TRBJ1-2; cdr3_nt: TGTGCCAGCAGCCCACGTGACAGGGGGCGCGTTGGCTACACCTTC; cdr3_aa: CASSPRDRGRVGYTF
d_call: TRBD1; cdr3_length: 13; clone_size: once; v_call: TRBV28; j_call: TRBJ1-4; cdr3_nt: TGTGCCAGCAGTCCCGGACAGGGTACTAAACTGTTTTTT; cdr3_aa: CASSPGQGTKLFF
d_call: TRBD1; cdr3_length: 17; clone_size: .; v_call: TRBV9; j_call: TRBJ2-3; cdr3_nt: TGTGCCAGCAGCCACACTCCTGGGACAGGGGACACAGATACGCAGTATTTT; cdr3_aa: CASSHTPGTGDTDTQYF
d_call: .; cdr3_length: 15; clone_size: .; v_call: TRBV9; j_call: TRBJ1-1; cdr3_nt: TGTGCCAGCAGCGTAGCTCCTGAGGGAAACACTGAAGCTTTCTTT; cdr3_aa: CASSVAPEGNTEAFF
d_call: TRBD2; cdr3_length: 17; clone_size: .; v_call: TRBV4-1; j_call: TRBJ2-1; cdr3_nt: TGCGCCAGCAGCCAAGTTCAACCAGGACTAGCCGGGAATGAGCAGTTCTTC; cdr3_aa: CASSQVQPGLAGNEQFF
d_call: .; cdr3_length: 14; clone_size: .; v_call: TRBV7-2; j_call: TRBJ2-7; cdr3_nt: TGTGCCAGCAGCTTAGGAGCTCTTAGCTACGAGCAGTACTTC; cdr3_aa: CASSLGALSYEQYF
d_call: .; cdr3_length: 14; clone_size: .; v_call: TRBV19; j_call: TRBJ1-4; cdr3_nt: TGTGCCAGTAGTGTACTACAAGGAGGTGAAAAACTGTTTTTT; cdr3_aa: CASSVLQGGEKLFF
d_call: .; cdr3_length: 14; clone_size: .; v_call: TRBV29-1; j_call: TRBJ2-1; cdr3_nt: TGCAGCGCCGCAGGAGGGGGCGGTGGCAATGAGCAGTTCTTC; cdr3_aa: CSAAGGGGGNEQFF
d_call: .; cdr3_length: 15; clone_size: .; v_call: TRBV9; j_call: TRBJ1-1; cdr3_nt: TGTGCCAGCACCCCCAACAGGGTTTTGGGGACTGAAGCTTTCTTT; cdr3_aa: CASTPNRVLGTEAFF
d_call: .; cdr3_length: 13; clone_size: few; v_call: TRBV9; j_call: TRBJ2-2; cdr3_nt: TGTGCCAGCAGCGCAACTAGCACCGGGGAGCTGTTTTTT; cdr3_aa: CASSATSTGELFF
d_call: .; cdr3_length: 15; clone_size: few; v_call: TRBV5-1; j_call: TRBJ1-4; cdr3_nt: TGCGCCAGCAGCTGGGGGGAAGGGTCCAGTGAAAAACTGTTTTTT; cdr3_aa: CASSWGEGSSEKLFF
d_call: .; cdr3_length: 11; clone_size: .; v_call: TRBV20-1; j_call: TRBJ2-1; cdr3_nt: TGCAGTGGGCTAGCGTTCAATGAGCAGTTCTTC; cdr3_aa: CSGLAFNEQFF
d_call: TRBD1; cdr3_length: 15; clone_size: .; v_call: TRBV5-1; j_call: TRBJ1-1; cdr3_nt: TGCGCCAGCACCTTGACAGGGCCGAAGAACACTGAAGCTTTCTTT; cdr3_aa: CASTLTGPKNTEAFF
d_call: .; cdr3_length: 13; clone_size: few; v_call: TRBV28; j_call: TRBJ2-3; cdr3_nt: TGTGCCAGCAGTGGACAGTACACAGATACGCAGTATTTT; cdr3_aa: CASSGQYTDTQYF
d_call: .; cdr3_length: 13; clone_size: few; v_call: TRBV28; j_call: TRBJ1-2; cdr3_nt: TGTGCCAGCGTTGGGGCTGATAACTATGGCTACACCTTC; cdr3_aa: CASVGADNYGYTF
d_call: .; cdr3_length: 15; clone_size: .; v_call: TRBV7-9; j_call: TRBJ2-5; cdr3_nt: TGTGCCAGCAGCTTAGCCGCAGGGTCCCAAGAGACCCAGTACTTC; cdr3_aa: CASSLAAGSQETQYF
d_call: TRBD1; cdr3_length: 12; clone_size: few; v_call: TRBV6-1; j_call: TRBJ2-3; cdr3_nt: TGTGCCAGCACACAGGGGACAGATACGCAGTATTTT; cdr3_aa: CASTQGTDTQYF
d_call: .; cdr3_length: 13; clone_size: once; v_call: TRBV29-1; j_call: TRBJ2-7; cdr3_nt: TGCAGCGTTTCCCAGGGTAGCGGTTACGAGCAGTACTTC; cdr3_aa: CSVSQGSGYEQYF
d_call: .; cdr3_length: 12; clone_size: .; v_call: TRBV5-8; j_call: TRBJ2-1; cdr3_nt: TGTGCCAGCAGCTTTATCGGGGTAGCAGGGTTCTTC; cdr3_aa: CASSFIGVAGFF
d_call: .; cdr3_length: 15; clone_size: .; v_call: TRBV5-4; j_call: TRBJ1-1; cdr3_nt: TGTGCCAGCAGCTTGGGACAGCCCATGAACACTGAAGCTTTCTTT; cdr3_aa: CASSLGQPMNTEAFF
d_call: .; cdr3_length: 19; clone_size: .; v_call: TRBV11-2; j_call: TRBJ2-1; cdr3_nt: TGTGCCAGCAGCTTAGGCGGGCTTAGCCGCCGTAGCTCCTACAATGAGCAGTTCTTC; cdr3_aa: CASSLGGLSRRSSYNEQFF
d_call: .; cdr3_length: 14; clone_size: .; v_call: TRBV6-5; j_call: TRBJ1-1; cdr3_nt: TGTGCCAGCAGTCGGGGGGACCTGAACACTGAAGCTTTCTTT; cdr3_aa: CASSRGDLNTEAFF
d_call: TRBD2; cdr3_length: 19; clone_size: .; v_call: TRBV18; j_call: TRBJ2-6; cdr3_nt: TGTGCCAGCTCACCAATGGAACTAGCGGGAGGATCTGGGGCCAACGTCCTGACTTTC; cdr3_aa: CASSPMELAGGSGANVLTF
d_call: TRBD2; cdr3_length: 16; clone_size: .; v_call: TRBV10-3; j_call: TRBJ2-3; cdr3_nt: TGTGCCATCAGTGTTGAATGGGGGGGTAGCACAGATACGCAGTATTTT; cdr3_aa: CAISVEWGGSTDTQYF
d_call: TRBD2; cdr3_length: 15; clone_size: .; v_call: TRBV18; j_call: TRBJ2-7; cdr3_nt: TGTGCCAGCTCGCCTCCGGGACTAGTTACCCTCGAGCAGTACTTC; cdr3_aa: CASSPPGLVTLEQYF
d_call: .; cdr3_length: 13; clone_size: .; v_call: TRBV7-9; j_call: TRBJ1-2; cdr3_nt: TGTGCCAGCAGCTTTGGGCAGGTCTATGGCTACACCTTC; cdr3_aa: CASSFGQVYGYTF
d_call: TRBD2; cdr3_length: 14; clone_size: few; v_call: TRBV30; j_call: TRBJ2-7; cdr3_nt: TGTGCCTGGAGAGGACTAGCGGTCCGAGACGAGCAGTACTTC; cdr3_aa: CAWRGLAVRDEQYF
d_call: TRBD2; cdr3_length: 16; clone_size: .; v_call: TRBV7-6; j_call: TRBJ2-1; cdr3_nt: TGTGCCAGCAGCGCCCGACTAGCGGCTCTCTTGAATGAGCAGTTCTTC; cdr3_aa: CASSARLAALLNEQFF
d_call: .; cdr3_length: 12; clone_size: .; v_call: TRBV29-1; j_call: TRBJ2-7; cdr3_nt: TGCAGCGGGGGATCCAGGGAAGGCGAGCAGTACTTC; cdr3_aa: CSGGSREGEQYF
d_call: TRBD1; cdr3_length: 14; clone_size: .; v_call: TRBV27; j_call: TRBJ2-7; cdr3_nt: TGTGCCAGCAACATAAGGGACAGGGGTCACGAGCAGTACTTC; cdr3_aa: CASNIRDRGHEQYF
d_call: TRBD1; cdr3_length: 14; clone_size: .; v_call: TRBV10-3; j_call: TRBJ1-3; cdr3_nt: TGTGCCATCAGGCAGGGGGTAGCTGGAAACACCATATATTTT; cdr3_aa: CAIRQGVAGNTIYF
d_call: .; cdr3_length: 15; clone_size: .; v_call: TRBV7-3; j_call: TRBJ2-1; cdr3_nt: TGTGCCAGCAGCTTATTAGGCGGGGACTACAATGAGCAGTTCTTC; cdr3_aa: CASSLLGGDYNEQFF
d_call: .; cdr3_length: 14; clone_size: .; v_call: TRBV10-2; j_call: TRBJ2-3; cdr3_nt: TGCGCCATCTCGGAAGCGCTCGGCACAGATACGCAGTATTTT; cdr3_aa: CAISEALGTDTQYF
d_call: TRBD2; cdr3_length: 13; clone_size: once; v_call: TRBV7-8; j_call: TRBJ2-5; cdr3_nt: TGTGCCAGCAGCGGGGGGGGGTTGCAGACCCAGTACTTC; cdr3_aa: CASSGGGLQTQYF
d_call: .; cdr3_length: 19; clone_size: .; v_call: TRBV4-2; j_call: TRBJ2-3; cdr3_nt: TGTGCCAGCAGCCAGGAGGGGGGGGTTCTAGCCACAATGGGCGATACGCAGTATTTT; cdr3_aa: CASSQEGGVLATMGDTQYF
d_call: TRBD1; cdr3_length: 16; clone_size: .; v_call: TRBV28; j_call: TRBJ2-7; cdr3_nt: TGTGCCAGCAGGAGGACAGGGGGCTTGTTCGGCTACGAGCAGTACTTC; cdr3_aa: CASRRTGGLFGYEQYF
d_call: TRBD1; cdr3_length: 13; clone_size: few; v_call: TRBV6-1; j_call: TRBJ1-1; cdr3_nt: TGTGCCAGTAGCCGGGACAGGGCGTCACAAGCTTTCTTT; cdr3_aa: CASSRDRASQAFF
d_call: TRBD1; cdr3_length: 13; clone_size: .; v_call: TRBV28; j_call: TRBJ2-5; cdr3_nt: TGTGCCACCACGACAGGGGGCGTAGAGACCCAGTACTTC; cdr3_aa: CATTTGGVETQYF
d_call: TRBD2; cdr3_length: 13; clone_size: .; v_call: TRBV7-2; j_call: TRBJ2-3; cdr3_nt: TGTGCCAGCAGACCTTTCCGGGAGGGCACGCAGTATTTT; cdr3_aa: CASRPFREGTQYF
d_call: .; cdr3_length: 13; clone_size: few; v_call: TRBV19; j_call: TRBJ2-3; cdr3_nt: TGTGCCAGTAGTATAGGATCCAGGGATACGCAGTATTTT; cdr3_aa: CASSIGSRDTQYF
d_call: .; cdr3_length: 13; clone_size: .; v_call: TRBV5-6; j_call: TRBJ1-2; cdr3_nt: TGTGCCAGCAGCCCGGACAGTGAATATGGCTACACCTTC; cdr3_aa: CASSPDSEYGYTF
d_call: .; cdr3_length: 14; clone_size: .; v_call: TRBV29-1; j_call: TRBJ2-3; cdr3_nt: TGCAGCGTTGAGATACAAGGGAGGCCAGATACGCAGTATTTT; cdr3_aa: CSVEIQGRPDTQYF
d_call: .; cdr3_length: 16; clone_size: .; v_call: TRBV5-1; j_call: TRBJ1-4; cdr3_nt: TGCGCCAGCAGCTCTTCCCCGCAGGGGAAAGAGGAAAAACTGTTTTTT; cdr3_aa: CASSSSPQGKEEKLFF
d_call: .; cdr3_length: 12; clone_size: .; v_call: TRBV2; j_call: TRBJ2-5; cdr3_nt: TGTGCCAGCAGCCTAGCATCCGAGACCCAGTACTTC; cdr3_aa: CASSLASETQYF
d_call: .; cdr3_length: 14; clone_size: .; v_call: TRBV5-4; j_call: TRBJ2-3; cdr3_nt: TGTGCCAGCAGCTTGCGTGGAGGGATAGATACGCAGTATTTT; cdr3_aa: CASSLRGGIDTQYF
d_call: TRBD1; cdr3_length: 16; clone_size: few; v_call: TRBV5-6; j_call: TRBJ1-2; cdr3_nt: TGTGCCAGCAGCTTTTCCGGGACAGGTGCTTTTTATGGCTACACCTTC; cdr3_aa: CASSFSGTGAFYGYTF